This record covers a single T cell receptor (beta chain). Its target is not known. Mismatch with germline at one junction end may stem from a read error. This sample was included in a study of breast tumors, draining lymph nodes, adjacent tissues. CDR1 MGHDK and CDR2 SYGVNS come from the germline V gene. The CDR3 is 15 residues long. TCRdb itself ran the multiplex PCR reads through MiXCR, one entry per CDR3 protein. The top ten hold about 1% of the sample, which has 290,000 or so distinct CDR3 sequences, about 33% seen once. General study points: Tumors had less TCR diversity than lymph nodes, more than nontumor tissue. That most tumor T cells come from lymph nodes remained unproven. Luminal-like breast cancer showed significantly higher tumor–nontumor repertoire similarity than basal-like.

The lymph nodes were axillary draining lymph nodes from breast cancer patients. The sample taken for sequencing was axillary lymph node tissue. This chain joins TRBV25-1 and TRBJ1-3, with TRBD1 as a possible D gene (6 bases). The sequence was collected from a female donor with breast cancer. Some clones in this sample may be carry-over from other donors' samples. As DNA, the CDR3 is TGCGCCAGCAGTGAATGGGGGGCAGCGGGAAACACCACATATTTT. Its translation: CASSEWGAAGNTTYF.